These 15 T cell receptor beta chains were all obtained from the same sample, sequenced in a study of neurological immune-mediated disorders. TCRdb redid the calling of the 5' RACE reads with MiXCR, one entry per CDR3 protein. The data show 55,000 to 70,000 distinct CDR3 sequences, about 10% seen once. Time point denoted: longitudinal time-point 1 (baseline). Sequencing input: PBMCs. These receptors all stem from a male donor with HTLV-1-associated myelopathy (HAM/TSP).

In this sample, this clonotype turned up many times. The chain employs TRBV29-1 and TRBJ1-4; 12 bases fit TRBD1. Germline V CDR1 and CDR2: SQVTM, ANQGSEA. This CDR3 has 19 amino acids. V shed 6 bases, J shed 6 bases, and the junction held 20 bases outside the gene matches. The CDR3 DNA reads TGCAGCGTCAAAACCTATGCGGGACAGGGGGCTGAGAATGATGAAAAACTGTTTTTT. Translating it yields CSVKTYAGQGAENDEKLFF.

This clonotype was counted at least ten times. The chain uses TRBV7-9 and TRBJ2-7; 9 positions match TRBD1. Trimming at V came to 6 bases and at J to 2 bases, leaving 14 bases not matched to a gene. The V gene's germline CDR1 is SEHNR and CDR2 FQNEAQ (reference sequence). This CDR3 comprises 17 residues. The CDR3 loop reads CASRPINRQGGTYEQYF. The CDR3 DNA reads TGTGCCAGCAGACCCATTAATCGACAGGGGGGAACCTACGAGCAGTACTTC.

This clonotype appeared a few times. A read error may explain this, as a much larger clone is one base away. CDR3 residues: CASSQTGTGNEKLFF. The CDR3 region has the DNA TGTGCCAGCAGCCAGACCGGGACAGGGAATGAAAAACTGTTTTTT. The rearrangement uses TRBV4-2 and TRBJ1-4; the match to TRBD1 covers 9 bases. CDR1 is LGHNA and CDR2 is YNFKEQ in the germline V gene. The CDR3 spans 15 residues. V gave up 3 bases and J gave up 5 bases; unmatched junction bases: 4.

This clonotype was picked up many times. The V gene is TRBV5-1, the J gene TRBJ2-7; perhaps TRBD1 as D (6 bases). This CDR3 contains 12 residues. Deletions cut 5 bases from V and 4 bases from J, with 10 bases between. Germline-derived CDR1 and CDR2 are SGHRS and YFSETQ. CDR3 region: CASRGALYEQYF. In DNA, the CDR3 is TGCGCCAGCAGGGGGGCTTTGTACGAGCAGTACTTC.

This clonotype has ten or more counts. The V gene is TRBV5-1, the J gene TRBJ2-1; 12 nucleotides line up with TRBD2. Germline assignment: CDR1 SGHRS and CDR2 YFSETQ. The CDR3 runs to 17 residues. Unmatched junction bases numbered 5, after V lost 4 bases and J lost 0 bases. The CDR3 region has the DNA TGCGCCAGCAGCCCGACTAGCGGGGGTCCCTCCTACAATGAGCAGTTCTTC. Translated, it gives CASSPTSGGPSYNEQFF.

This clonotype was observed at least ten times. V gene TRBV5-1 combines with J gene TRBJ1-3, with 7 bases aligning to TRBD1. The CDR3 length is 16 residues. V lost 5 bases, J lost 1 base, and 9 bases stayed unmatched. CDR1 is SGHRS and CDR2 is YFSETQ in the germline V gene. CDR3 nucleotides: TGCGCCAGCAGTTCGGGACAGACAATTTCTGGAAACACCATATATTTT. Translating it yields CASSSGQTISGNTIYF.

In regard to this clonotype: A much larger clone is a single base away; this may be a read error. This chain's CDR3 is CASSYYSGFDNEQLF. CDR3 nucleotide sequence: TGTGCCAGCAGCTACTACTCCGGCTTCGACAATGAGCAGTTATTC. The J gene is TRBJ2-1, the V gene TRBV11-2, with D unclear. CDR1 SGHAT and CDR2 FQNNGV come from the germline V gene. The CDR3 spans 15 residues.

In its sample, this clonotype was seen many times. The V and J genes are TRBV5-5 and TRBJ2-1; D not certain. Germline V lookup: CDR1 SGHKS, CDR2 YYEKEE (reference sequence). The CDR3 consists of 16 residues. V lost 0 bases and J lost 8, with 18 bases in between. CDR3 DNA: TGTGCCAGCAGCTTGGGTCTCCAGTCGCAGTTCGATGAGCAGTTCTTC. It translates to CASSLGLQSQFDEQFF. Full variable domain (missing parts from reference TRBV5-5 and TRBJ2-1): DAGVTQSPTHLIKTRGQQVTLRCSPISGHKSVSWYQQVLGQGPQFIFQYYEKEERGRGNFPDRFSARQFPNYSSELNVNALLLGDSALYLCASSLGLQSQFDEQFFGPGTRLTVL.

Only a few counts were recorded for this clonotype. J is TRBJ2-3 and V is TRBV20-1; 10 nucleotides match TRBD1. CDR1 and CDR2 (germline): DFQATT, SNEGSKA (reference sequence). The J segment lost 6 bases and the V segment lost 0 bases, leaving 6 bases of the junction unmatched. The CDR3 has 15 amino acids. The CDR3: CSAREKGQGFDTQYF. In nucleotides, the CDR3 is TGCAGTGCTAGAGAAAAGGGACAGGGGTTTGATACGCAGTATTTT.

On this clonotype: A clone one base away is much larger, so this may be a read error. CDR3 sequence reads: CASSPGQGTSPIHF. The CDR3 nucleotides are TGTGCCAGCAGCCCTGGACAGGGCACTTCACCCATCCACTTT. The V and J genes are TRBV6-1 and TRBJ1-6; 8 bases fit TRBD1. CDR1 and CDR2 (germline): MNHNS, SASEGT. The CDR3 loop spans 14 amino acids.

In this sample, this clonotype turned up many times. V is TRBV29-1 and J is TRBJ2-3, with 10 bases matching TRBD1. With V trimmed by 6 bases and J by 1 base, 7 bases remained unmatched. Germline loops: CDR1 SQVTM, CDR2 ANQGSEA. The CDR3 sequence is 15 residues long. As DNA, the CDR3 is TGCAGCGTGGTCAGGACAGGGGGAGGCACAGATACGCAGTATTTT. Its translation: CSVVRTGGGTDTQYF.

This clonotype came up many times. The rearrangement joins TRBV9 to TRBJ1-5; tentative D call: TRBD1 (5 bases). V was trimmed by 0 bases and J by 5 bases, leaving 9 bases between them. The CDR3 is made up of 14 amino acids. Germline CDR1 reads SGDLS; CDR2 reads YYNGEE. CDR3 coding DNA: TGTGCCAGCAGCGTAGATTTGGGGGATCAGCCCCAGCATTTT. This translates into CASSVDLGDQPQHF.

This clonotype was seen at least ten times. This chain joins TRBV29-1 and TRBJ2-2; TRBD2 might be the D (7 bases). Germline loops: CDR1 SQVTM, CDR2 ANQGSEA. Trimming shortened V by 4 bases and J by 5 bases, and 17 bases separated the two germline ends. The CDR3 loop spans 15 amino acids. For the CDR3, the DNA is TGCAGCGTTGGGGGGGGGGCAGTAGGAACCGGGGAGCTGTTTTTT. This gives the protein CSVGGGAVGTGELFF.

Remarks on this clonotype: A clone one base away is much larger, so this may be a read error. V gene TRBV29-1 combines with J gene TRBJ2-5, with D unclear. The CDR3 is made up of 11 amino acids. The germline CDR1 and CDR2 sequences are SQVTM and ANQGSEA. V was clipped by 3 bases and J by 10 bases, with 12 bases between them. CDR3 amino acids: CSVDVLRDQYF. The CDR3 DNA is TGCAGCGTTGATGTCTTAAGGGACCAGTACTTC. Together with reference TRBV29-1 and TRBJ2-5, the CDR3 gives the full variable domain: SAVISQKPSRDICQRGTSLTIQCQVDSQVTMMFWYRQQPGQSLTLIATANQGSEATYESGFVIDKFPISRPNLTFSTLTVSNMSPEDSSIYLCSVDVLRDQYFGPGTRLLVL.

This clonotype was counted between two and nine times. Since a much larger clone is just one base distant, this may be a read error. The CDR3 coding sequence is TGTGCCAGCAGTCCGGGACTTGCTAGCACAGATATGCAGTATTTT. It translates to CASSPGLASTDMQYF. This sequence joins TRBV6-2 or TRBV6-3 and TRBJ2-3; D is possibly TRBD2 (6 bases). The CDR3 is made up of 15 amino acids. Looked up from germline, CDR1 is MNHEY and CDR2 is SVGEGT.